Following are 12 T cell receptor beta chains from one sample sequenced in a study of T cell changes during pregnancy in multiple sclerosis. Here immunoSEQ multiplex PCR was the method, and the copy in TCRdb shows in-frame clones only, minus some. Among tens of thousands of clones listed, approximately 90% were seen once. The sequencing used CD4+ T cells from peripheral blood mononuclear cells, collected after pregnancy. These TCRs come from a female donor with multiple sclerosis, enrolled in a pregnancy study.

This rearrangement joins TRBV27 to TRBJ1-2; TRBD1 agrees at 7 bases. CDR3 length equals 14 residues. Germline V gene sequence: CDR1 MNHEY, CDR2 SMNVEV (reference sequence). V gave up 6 bases and J gave up 0 bases; unmatched junction bases: 4. This CDR3 reads CASSRTGPNYGYTF. The CDR3 DNA reads as TGTGCCAGCAGCCGGACAGGCCCTAACTATGGCTACACCTTC.

The V gene is TRBV9, the J gene TRBJ2-3, with TRBD2 as a possible D gene (6 bases). The CDR3 is 14 residues long. Deletions cut 3 bases from V and 5 bases from J, with 13 bases between. Germline CDR1 and CDR2: SGDLS and YYNGEE. The CDR3, as DNA: TGTGCCAGCAGCGCTCTGGGGGGAAGAGATACGCAGTATTTT. This encodes CASSALGGRDTQYF.

V is TRBV18 and J is TRBJ1-3; TRBD1 matches 9 bases. The CDR3 totals 15 residues. Germline values: CDR1 KGHSH, CDR2 LQKENI. V dropped 6 bases and J dropped 6; count of bases not matched to a gene: 9. The CDR3 region is CASSPGQGRVNTIYF. The CDR3 DNA sequence: TGTGCCAGCTCCCCGGGACAGGGACGAGTAAACACCATATATTTT.

The CDR3 region has the DNA TGTGCCAGCAACCAGGGACAGGGCGTCTATGGCTACACCTTC. It codes for CASNQGQGVYGYTF. The chain recombines TRBV9 with TRBJ1-2; TRBD1 aligns across 9 bases. V shed 6 bases and J 4 bases; nucleotides not matched to a gene: 7. This CDR3 region has 14 residues. Germline CDR1 reads SGDLS; CDR2 reads YYNGEE.

The genes are TRBV30 and TRBJ2-2; TRBD1 agrees at 7 bases. This CDR3 contains 17 residues. The J segment lost 4 bases and the V segment lost 4 bases, leaving 15 bases of the junction unmatched. Per germline, CDR1 GTSNPN and CDR2 SVGIG (reference sequence). CDR3 region: CAWKARGRVASTGELFF. Written as DNA, the CDR3 is TGTGCCTGGAAGGCCAGGGGGAGAGTTGCGAGCACCGGGGAGCTGTTTTTT. Filled out from reference TRBV30 and TRBJ2-2, the complete variable domain reads SQTIHQWPATLVQPVGSPLSLECTVEGTSNPNLYWYRQAAGRGLQLLFYSVGIGQISSEVPQNLSASRPQDRQFILSSKKLLLSDSGFYLCAWKARGRVASTGELFFGEGSRLTVL.

In its sample, this clone was seen once. This chain connects TRBV6-1 to TRBJ1-5; possible D gene TRBD1, 5 bases. Germline values: CDR1 MNHNS, CDR2 SASEGT. V shed 0 bases and J shed 0 bases, with 9 bases lying between them. This CDR3 has 16 residues. For the CDR3, the DNA is TGTGCCAGCAGTGAAGCAGGGACTTATAGCAATCAGCCCCAGCATTTT. Translated, it gives CASSEAGTYSNQPQHF.

The chain combines TRBV5-4 with TRBJ2-2, with 15 bases lining up with TRBD2. The CDR3 sequence is 16 residues long. Germline V CDR1 and CDR2: SGHNT, YYREEE (reference sequence). With V trimmed by 6 bases and J by 5 bases, 5 bases remained unmatched. The chain's CDR3 is CASTGLAGGQTGELFF. DNA for the CDR3: TGTGCCAGCACCGGACTAGCGGGGGGGCAGACCGGGGAGCTGTTTTTT.

Notes on this clone: An end of the junction differs from the germline gene, which may be a read error. The genes are TRBV5-1 and TRBJ2-1; 11 bases map to TRBD2. Germline CDR1 reads SGHRS; CDR2 reads YFSETQ. CDR3 length: 15 residues. In nucleotides, the CDR3 is TGCGCCAGCAGTTTGGCTAGCGGGGGGTGGAATGAGCAGTTCTTC. Protein sequence: CASSLASGGWNEQFF.

The rearrangement joins TRBV7-2 to TRBJ1-2; TRBD1 is a possible D gene (6 bases). This CDR3 has 14 amino acids. The germline V gene encodes CDR1 SGHTA and CDR2 FQGNSA. V was cut by 2 bases and J by 8 bases, with 15 bases left in between. In nucleotides, the CDR3 is TGTGCCAGCAGCTTAACCAGGGGCGCACACGGCTACACCTTC. Encoded protein: CASSLTRGAHGYTF.

The V and J genes are TRBV29-1 and TRBJ2-4; 12 bases agree with TRBD2. CDR3 length equals 16 residues. CDR1 and CDR2 (germline): SQVTM, ANQGSEA. Trimming took 6 bases from V and 9 from J; bases not matched to a gene: 15. CDR3 region: CSVSGDPSGRVGIQYF. The CDR3 DNA reads as TGCAGCGTCTCCGGGGACCCTAGCGGGAGGGTTGGCATTCAGTACTTC.

DNA for the CDR3: TGTGCCAGTAGACAGGGGATTTTTCAGCCCCAGCATTTT. It specifies CASRQGIFQPQHF. The V call is TRBV19, the J call TRBJ1-5, with TRBD1 identical over 7 bases. The CDR3 consists of 13 residues. V trimming: 6 bases; J trimming: 6 bases; junction bases outside the gene matches: 5. Germline lookup yields CDR1 LNHDA and CDR2 SQIVND (reference sequence).

CDR3: CAIRGDTDTQYF. CDR3 DNA sequence: TGTGCCATCAGGGGAGACACAGATACGCAGTATTTT. V and J are TRBV10-3 and TRBJ2-3; D might be TRBD2 (5 bases). CDR3 size: 12 residues. V was trimmed by 6 bases and J by 2 bases, leaving 6 bases between them. Germline CDR1 reads ENHRY; CDR2 reads SYGVKD.